These 3 T cell receptor beta chains originate from one sample sequenced in a study of shared clonotypes between healthy human individuals (dated by TCRdb to about 2020). The library was prepared using the immunoSEQ multiplex PCR assay. This immuneACCESS table, as held by TCRdb, lists in-frame sequences with V and J called but not all clones. Of the missing ones, under half trace to an unresolved V gene in checked studies; the others have no known cause. For this sample the table gives about 1.9 million clones, of which just under 95% were detected only once. Roughly 1.7% of the sample rests with the top ten. CD8 naive samples were CD45RO-negative cells positively selected for CCR7, giving a CD45RA+CCR7+ population that excluded TemRA cells. Sequencing was carried out using naive CD8+ T cells from PBMCs. Per the publication, the cell subset or site label means: CD45RA+CCR7+. These receptors were obtained from a man between 18 and 35 years old in good health. Some clones in this sample may be carry-over from other donors' samples.

CDR3 in amino acids: CASSTPGREGYNEQFF. DNA of the CDR3: TGTGCCAGCAGCACCCCTGGACGGGAGGGCTACAATGAGCAGTTCTTC. V gene TRBV11-2 combines with J gene TRBJ2-1, with 8 positions matching TRBD2. The V segment lost 5 bases and the J segment 3 bases; nucleotides outside the gene matches: 9. Germline CDR1 reads SGHAT; CDR2 reads FQNNGV. CDR3 length: 16 amino acids.

This chain uses TRBV27 with TRBJ2-7, with D hard to call. This CDR3 region has 15 residues. V was shortened by 6 bases and J by 2 bases, with 17 bases between the two germline ends. Germline CDR1 MNHEY, CDR2 SMNVEV (reference sequence). In DNA form, the CDR3 reads TGTGCCAGCAGCGAGAGGCCAGTTTTCCCCTACGAGCAGTACTTC. This translates into CASSERPVFPYEQYF.

The chain uses TRBV28 and TRBJ2-1, with 9 bases matching TRBD2. Trimming cost V 8 bases and J 5 bases; bases outside gene matches: 13. Germline loops: CDR1 MDHEN, CDR2 SYDVKM. This CDR3 has 16 residues. The CDR3, as DNA: TGTGCCAGCTCAGTCGGGCTAGCGGGGAACAACAATGAGCAGTTCTTC. Its protein is CASSVGLAGNNNEQFF.